The clone carrying this T cell receptor beta chain was detected a few times. Its cognate antigen is unknown. These data belong to a study of T cells after yellow fever vaccination. In TCRdb, the 5' RACE reads were re-called with MiXCR into one record per CDR3 protein. The table records approximately 580,000 distinct CDR3 sequences, less than 20% of them present only once. Study observations and caveats: Abundant bulk-population clonotypes could contaminate the FACS-sorted repertoires.

The material sequenced was PBMCs, taken 4 to 6 days after the first yellow fever vaccination. The receptor comes from a man aged 18-30 years who received the YFV17D yellow fever vaccine.

CDR3 loop: CASSPFGAGEAFF. The CDR3 DNA reads as TGCGCCAGCAGCCCCTTTGGTGCAGGGGAAGCTTTCTTT. The chain links TRBV5-1 to TRBJ1-1; TRBD1 is a possible D gene (5 bases). The germline V and J ends were trimmed by 4 bases and 8 bases, with 15 bases remaining between them. Per the germline V gene, CDR1 is SGHRS and CDR2 is YFSETQ. This CDR3 has 13 amino acids.